The entry that follows covers one T cell receptor beta chain sequence. The antigen is undetermined. The source of the sample is a study of cytomegalovirus exposure and HLA in healthy donors. Profiling relied on immunoSEQ multiplex PCR, and the TCRdb table lists in-frame clones only, not all of them. Of about 250,000 clones in the sample, approximately 84% were seen once. Trimming shortened V by 1 base and J by 7 bases, and 17 bases separated the two germline ends. There are 15 residues in the CDR3. Germline CDR1 reads GTSNPN; CDR2 reads SVGIG (reference sequence). Study findings and constraints: There were about 160 TCR beta chains listed as cytomegalovirus-associated. First-cohort TCR clusters were later found to tend to co-occur in the approximately 120 validation repertoires. Whilst most TCR sequences proved rare, a subset of public TCRs occurred across many donors.

This clonotype originated in a man aged 18 to 35 in good health and CMV-seropositive. Sequenced: PBMCs. The chain couples TRBV30 to TRBJ2-1; D is uncertain. The CDR3 DNA follows: TGTGCCTGGAGTGACAGTCCCCCTGGGTGGAATGAGCAGTTCTTC. Protein product: CAWSDSPPGWNEQFF.